Below, 20 T cell receptor beta chains from the same sample are listed, as sequenced in a study of Graves' ophthalmopathy and Graves' hyperthyroidism. RNA served as the template for amplifying TCR beta CDR3 regions. HTBI primers were employed in first-round RT-PCR, then a second-round multiplex PCR followed. MiXCR, run by TCRdb on the multiplex PCR reads, gives a single entry per CDR3 protein. In the table there are 200,000 to 250,000 distinct CDR3 sequences, 20% to 25% of which are singletons. The sequenced material came from peripheral blood. Source of these receptors: a woman in her forties or fifties with Graves' ophthalmopathy.

This rearrangement joins TRBV25-1 to TRBJ1-1; 7 positions match TRBD1. The CDR3 is made up of 19 amino acids. CDR1 and CDR2 from the germline V gene are MGHDK and SYGVNS. The trim removed 4 bases at V and 1 base at J, leaving 18 bases unmatched. The CDR3 here is CASSGQRSHRGGKNTEAFF. Here the CDR3 DNA reads TGTGCCAGCAGTGGCCAGAGATCTCACAGGGGCGGTAAGAACACTGAAGCTTTCTTT.

In this sample, this clonotype turned up many times. The J gene is TRBJ1-2, the V gene TRBV19; 8 bases line up with TRBD1. The V and J ends lost 2 bases and 7 bases, in that order; junction bases with no gene match: 9. Germline CDR1 reads LNHDA; CDR2 reads SQIVND (reference sequence). The CDR3 totals 15 residues. The CDR3 region is CASSILDRDAGGYTF. The CDR3 region has the DNA TGTGCCAGTAGTATATTGGACAGGGACGCGGGTGGCTACACCTTC.

This clonotype was counted once. V usage is TRBV19 and J usage is TRBJ1-2, with D unresolved. The CDR3 is made up of 13 amino acids. In germline, CDR1 is LNHDA, CDR2 SQIVND (reference sequence). V shed 3 bases and J shed 0 bases, with 5 bases lying between them. The CDR3 here is CASSMSPNYGYTF. CDR3 sequence (DNA): TGTGCCAGTAGTATGAGCCCTAACTATGGCTACACCTTC.

This clonotype was recorded at least ten times. This chain joins TRBV10-3 and TRBJ1-5, with D possibly matching TRBD1 (6 bases). Trimming left V 10 bases short and J 0 bases short, with 19 bases between. CDR1 ENHRY and CDR2 SYGVKD come from the germline V gene. This CDR3 has 16 amino acids. The CDR3 DNA reads as TGTGCCACGAAATTCTCAGGGGATCTTAGCAATCAGCCCCAGCATTTT. It translates to CATKFSGDLSNQPQHF.

This clonotype was seen at least ten times. The J gene is TRBJ2-4, the V gene TRBV27, with 12 positions matching TRBD1. Germline-derived CDR1 and CDR2 are MNHEY and SMNVEV (reference sequence). The CDR3 is 18 amino acids. V shed 6 bases, J shed 8 bases, and the junction held 17 bases outside the gene matches. As DNA, the CDR3 is TGTGCCAGCAGAACCTTTTCCTATCTGGGACAGGGGGCTGACATTCAGTACTTC. Amino acid sequence: CASRTFSYLGQGADIQYF.

This clonotype was seen at least ten times. The chain carries TRBV28 and TRBJ2-7; maybe TRBD2 (5 bases). Between the trimmed V and J ends, which lost 2 bases and 7 bases, there was a span of 9 bases. This CDR3 comprises 12 residues. Per the germline V gene, CDR1 is MDHEN and CDR2 is SYDVKM. CDR3 sequence (DNA): TGTGCCAGCAGTTTACGGTCGGGGGAGCAGTACTTC. Protein: CASSLRSGEQYF.

Here the CDR3 DNA reads TGTGCCAGCAGCCCCGGCGGAACCCAAGAGACCCAGTACTTC. This gives the protein CASSPGGTQETQYF. V gene TRBV28 combines with J gene TRBJ2-5, with D uncertain. The CDR3 totals 14 residues. Trimming removed 6 bases from V and 1 base from J, with 12 bases in between. CDR1 is MDHEN, CDR2 SYDVKM, per germline. The variable domain in full, completed from reference TRBV28 and TRBJ2-5, reads DVKVTQSSRYLVKRTGEKVFLECVQDMDHENMFWYRQDPGLGLRLIYFSYDVKMKEKGDIPEGYSVSREKKERFSLILESASTNQTSMYLCASSPGGTQETQYFGPGTRLLVL.

This clonotype was counted many times. The chain employs TRBV6-1 and TRBJ1-6, with TRBD1 matching over 7 bases. In germline, CDR1 is MNHNS, CDR2 SASEGT. Trimming at V came to 6 bases and at J to 7 bases, leaving 3 bases not matched to a gene. This CDR3 contains 13 residues. The CDR3 DNA follows: TGTGCCAGCAGGGCGACAGGGAATTCACCCCTCCACTTT. Protein: CASRATGNSPLHF.

This clonotype was seen at least ten times. The V call is TRBV11-2, the J call TRBJ2-2; D is possibly TRBD1 or TRBD2 (5 bases each). The germline V gene encodes CDR1 SGHAT and CDR2 FQNNGV. V lost 10 bases and J 5 bases, leaving 20 bases between the germline ends. This CDR3 region has 15 residues. The CDR3 here is CATPRTGRGTGELFF. CDR3 DNA: TGTGCCACCCCACGCACGGGGCGTGGGACCGGGGAGCTGTTTTTT.

This clonotype was seen at least ten times. The CDR3 sequence is CASSPTGGTGGYTF. The CDR3 coding sequence is TGTGCCAGCAGTCCAACAGGGGGCACAGGAGGCTACACCTTC. This rearrangement joins TRBV12-3 or TRBV12-4 to TRBJ1-2; 9 bases are shared with TRBD1. The V gene end was trimmed by 5 bases and the J gene end by 8 bases; junction bases not matched to a gene: 9. This CDR3 has 14 residues.

This rearrangement joins TRBV29-1 to TRBJ1-1; maybe TRBD1 (6 bases). CDR1 and CDR2 (germline): SQVTM, ANQGSEA. V gave up 3 bases and J gave up 5 bases, with 10 bases separating them. The CDR3 extends over 12 amino acids. As DNA, the CDR3 is TGCAGCGTTGATGTCAGGGGTACTGAAGCTTTCTTT. Its translation: CSVDVRGTEAFF.

In its sample, this clonotype was seen many times. This chain joins TRBV2 and TRBJ2-2; a possible D gene is TRBD1 (5 bases). This CDR3 spans 14 amino acids. Germline V gene data show CDR1 as SNHLY and CDR2 as FYNNEI. V was clipped by 5 bases and J by 6 bases, with 13 bases between them. CDR3 nucleotides: TGTGCCAGCAGTACCCAGGGTAGGGCCGGGGAGCTGTTTTTT. Protein: CASSTQGRAGELFF.

This clonotype appeared many times. This sequence joins TRBV6-1 and TRBJ1-5, with 8 bases aligning to TRBD1. Germline trimming cut 7 bases from V and 2 bases from J; bases unmatched to any gene: 10. Per germline, CDR1 MNHNS and CDR2 SASEGT. The CDR3 covers 16 residues. The CDR3 DNA reads TGTGCCAGCAATAAAGACAGGGGAGGAGGCAATCAGCCCCAGCATTTT. Its protein is CASNKDRGGGNQPQHF.

This clonotype was counted many times. The V and J genes are TRBV6-5 and TRBJ2-7; a weak D match, TRBD2 (6 bases). The V end lost 0 bases, the J end lost 2 bases, and 11 bases lay between the germline ends. The CDR3 loop spans 15 amino acids. The V gene's germline CDR1 is MNHEY and CDR2 SVGAGI. The CDR3 loop is CASSYSNQRAYEQYF. The CDR3 nucleotides read TGTGCCAGCAGTTACTCGAATCAGCGGGCCTACGAGCAGTACTTC.

This clonotype was observed many times. The chain combines TRBV5-1 with TRBJ2-5, with D possibly being TRBD2 (5 bases). Germline CDR1 is SGHRS and CDR2 is YFSETQ. The CDR3 has 15 residues. V was clipped by 0 bases and J by 4 bases, with 13 bases between them. CDR3 protein: CASSLEDGRGETQYF. Written as DNA, the CDR3 is TGCGCCAGCAGCTTGGAGGACGGCCGGGGAGAGACCCAGTACTTC.

This clonotype showed up many times. The J gene is TRBJ2-2, the V gene TRBV12-3 or TRBV12-4; unclear D gene. Trimming took off 7 bases at V and 5 bases at J, with 8 bases between the two ends. The CDR3 totals 12 residues. CDR3 DNA: TGTGCCAGCACCCCCGCGACCGGGGAGCTGTTTTTT. It encodes CASTPATGELFF.

V is TRBV28 and J is TRBJ1-1; 7 nucleotides agree with TRBD1. Trimming removed 6 bases from V and 8 bases from J; junction bases left unmatched: 15. There are 15 residues in the CDR3. The germline V gene has CDR1 MDHEN and CDR2 SYDVKM. The CDR3 spells CASSTNRGRGAEAFF. The CDR3 nucleotides read TGTGCCAGCAGCACCAACAGGGGAAGGGGTGCCGAAGCTTTCTTT.

This clonotype showed up many times. The chain is built from TRBV2 and TRBJ1-5; tentatively, D is TRBD1 (5 bases). Trimming removed 6 bases at V and 5 bases at J, with 11 bases between. The length of the CDR3 is 13 residues. CDR1 and CDR2 (germline): SNHLY, FYNNEI. The CDR3 is CASSKGRHQPQHF. The CDR3 DNA is TGTGCCAGCAGCAAGGGGAGACATCAGCCCCAGCATTTT.

This clonotype has at least ten counts. This chain uses TRBV27 with TRBJ2-5, with D perhaps TRBD1 or TRBD2 (5 bases each). From germline, CDR1 is MNHEY and CDR2 SMNVEV (reference sequence). This CDR3 contains 15 residues. V shed 2 bases and J shed 2 bases, with 12 bases lying between them. The CDR3 region is CASSLTGLIQETQYF. CDR3 DNA sequence: TGTGCCAGCAGTTTAACGGGGCTCATTCAAGAGACCCAGTACTTC.

This clonotype occurred many times. The chain recombines TRBV28 with TRBJ1-2; D call uncertain. V lost 4 bases and J 5 bases, leaving 8 bases between the germline ends. This CDR3 is built from 12 residues. Germline CDR1 is MDHEN and CDR2 is SYDVKM. CDR3 in DNA: TGTGCCAGCAGTTCCTACAGTTATGGCTACACCTTC. Translating gives CASSSYSYGYTF.